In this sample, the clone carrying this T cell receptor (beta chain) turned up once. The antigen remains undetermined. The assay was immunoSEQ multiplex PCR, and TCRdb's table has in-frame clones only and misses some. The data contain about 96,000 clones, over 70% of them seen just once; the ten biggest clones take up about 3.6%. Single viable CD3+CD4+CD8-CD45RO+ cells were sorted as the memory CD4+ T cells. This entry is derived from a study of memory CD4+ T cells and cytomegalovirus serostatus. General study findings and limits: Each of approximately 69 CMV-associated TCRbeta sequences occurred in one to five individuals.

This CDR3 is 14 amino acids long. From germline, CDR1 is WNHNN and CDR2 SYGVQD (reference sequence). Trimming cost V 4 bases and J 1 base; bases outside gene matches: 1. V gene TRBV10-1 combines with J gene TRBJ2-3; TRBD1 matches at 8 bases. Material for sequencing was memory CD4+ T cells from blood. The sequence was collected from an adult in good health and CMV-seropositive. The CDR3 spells CASSADRGTDTQYF. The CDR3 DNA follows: TGCGCCAGCAGTGCGGACAGGGGCACAGATACGCAGTATTTT.